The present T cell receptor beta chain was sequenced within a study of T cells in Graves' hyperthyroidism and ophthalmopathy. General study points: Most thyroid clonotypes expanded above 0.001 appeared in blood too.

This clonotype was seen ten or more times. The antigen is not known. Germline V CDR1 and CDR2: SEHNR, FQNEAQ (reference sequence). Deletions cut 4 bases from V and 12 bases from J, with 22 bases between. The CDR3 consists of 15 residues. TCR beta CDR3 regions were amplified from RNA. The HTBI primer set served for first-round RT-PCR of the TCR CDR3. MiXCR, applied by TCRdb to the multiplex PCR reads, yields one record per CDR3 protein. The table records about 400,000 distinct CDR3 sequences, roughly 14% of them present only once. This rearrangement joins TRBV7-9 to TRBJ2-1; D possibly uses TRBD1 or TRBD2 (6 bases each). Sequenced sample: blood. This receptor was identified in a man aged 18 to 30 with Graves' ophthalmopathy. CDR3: CASSSIGGLSFAQFF. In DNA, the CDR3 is TGTGCCAGCAGCTCGATAGGGGGACTGTCTTTTGCGCAGTTCTTC.